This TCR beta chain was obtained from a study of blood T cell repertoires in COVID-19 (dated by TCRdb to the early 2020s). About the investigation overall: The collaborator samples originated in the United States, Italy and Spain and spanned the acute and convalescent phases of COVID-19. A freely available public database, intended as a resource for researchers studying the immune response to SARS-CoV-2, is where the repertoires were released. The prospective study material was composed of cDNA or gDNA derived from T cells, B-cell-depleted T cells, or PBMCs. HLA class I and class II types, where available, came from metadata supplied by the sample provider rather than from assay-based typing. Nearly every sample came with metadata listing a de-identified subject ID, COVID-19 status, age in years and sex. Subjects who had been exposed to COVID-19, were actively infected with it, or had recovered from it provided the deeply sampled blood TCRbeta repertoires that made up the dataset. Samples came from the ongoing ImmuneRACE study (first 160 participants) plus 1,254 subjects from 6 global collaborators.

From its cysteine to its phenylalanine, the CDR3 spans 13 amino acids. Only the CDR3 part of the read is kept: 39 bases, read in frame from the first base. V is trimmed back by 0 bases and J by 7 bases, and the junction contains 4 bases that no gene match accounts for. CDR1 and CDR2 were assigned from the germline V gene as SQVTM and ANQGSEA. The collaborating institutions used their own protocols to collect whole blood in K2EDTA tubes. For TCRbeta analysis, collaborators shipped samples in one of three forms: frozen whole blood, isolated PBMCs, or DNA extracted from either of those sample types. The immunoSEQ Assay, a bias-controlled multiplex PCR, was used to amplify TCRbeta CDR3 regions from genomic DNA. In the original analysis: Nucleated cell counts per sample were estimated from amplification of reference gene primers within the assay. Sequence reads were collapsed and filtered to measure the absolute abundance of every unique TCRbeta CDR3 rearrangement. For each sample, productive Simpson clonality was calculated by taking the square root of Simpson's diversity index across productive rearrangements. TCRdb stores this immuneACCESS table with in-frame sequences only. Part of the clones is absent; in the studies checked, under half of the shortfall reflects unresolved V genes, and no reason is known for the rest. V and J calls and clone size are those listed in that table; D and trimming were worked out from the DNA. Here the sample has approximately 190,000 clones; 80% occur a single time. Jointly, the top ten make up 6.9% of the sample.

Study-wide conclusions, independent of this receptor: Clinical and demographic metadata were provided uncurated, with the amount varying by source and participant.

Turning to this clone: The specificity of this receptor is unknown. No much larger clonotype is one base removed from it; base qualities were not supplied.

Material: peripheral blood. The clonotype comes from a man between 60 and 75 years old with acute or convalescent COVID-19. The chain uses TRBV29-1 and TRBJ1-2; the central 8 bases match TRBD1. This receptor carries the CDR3 CSVEDYDRGGYTF. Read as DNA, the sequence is TGCAGCGTTGAAGATTACGACAGGGGTGGCTACACCTTC.